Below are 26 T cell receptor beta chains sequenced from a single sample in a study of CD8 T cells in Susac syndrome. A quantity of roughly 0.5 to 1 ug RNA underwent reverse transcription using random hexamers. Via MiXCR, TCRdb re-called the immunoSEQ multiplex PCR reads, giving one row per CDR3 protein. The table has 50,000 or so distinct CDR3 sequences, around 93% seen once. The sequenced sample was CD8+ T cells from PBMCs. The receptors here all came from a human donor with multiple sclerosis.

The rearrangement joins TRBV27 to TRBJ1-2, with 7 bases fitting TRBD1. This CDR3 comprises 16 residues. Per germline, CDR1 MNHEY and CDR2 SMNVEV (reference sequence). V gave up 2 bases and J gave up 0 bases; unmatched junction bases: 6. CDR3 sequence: CASSLGGTVANYGYTF. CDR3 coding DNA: TGTGCCAGCAGTTTAGGGGGGACAGTAGCTAACTATGGCTACACCTTC.

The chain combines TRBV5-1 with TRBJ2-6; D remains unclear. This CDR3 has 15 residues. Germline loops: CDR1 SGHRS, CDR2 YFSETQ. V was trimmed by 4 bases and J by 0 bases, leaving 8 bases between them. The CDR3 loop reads CASSIRLSGANVLTF. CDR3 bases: TGCGCCAGCAGCATCAGGCTCTCTGGGGCCAACGTCCTGACTTTC.

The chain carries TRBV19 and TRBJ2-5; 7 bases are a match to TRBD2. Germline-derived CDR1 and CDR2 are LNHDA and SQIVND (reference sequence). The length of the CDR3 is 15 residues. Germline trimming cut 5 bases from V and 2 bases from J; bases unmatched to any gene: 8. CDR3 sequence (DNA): TGTGCCAGTAGTGGCTACTGGGGGGGGCAAGAGACCCAGTACTTC. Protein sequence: CASSGYWGGQETQYF.

The DNA for the CDR3 is TGTGCCAGCAGTGCCGGCGGAAACACCATATATTTT. This encodes CASSAGGNTIYF. The V and J genes are TRBV25-1 and TRBJ1-3; D ambiguous. The V and J ends lost 4 bases and 4 bases respectively, with 5 bases between them. This CDR3 spans 12 amino acids. Germline V CDR1 and CDR2: MGHDK, SYGVNS.

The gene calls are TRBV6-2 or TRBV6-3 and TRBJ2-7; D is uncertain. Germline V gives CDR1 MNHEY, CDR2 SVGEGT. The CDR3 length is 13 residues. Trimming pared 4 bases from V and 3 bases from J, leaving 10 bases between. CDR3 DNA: TGTGCCAGCAGTTCAGTTCTGAGCTACGAGCAGTACTTC. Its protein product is CASSSVLSYEQYF.

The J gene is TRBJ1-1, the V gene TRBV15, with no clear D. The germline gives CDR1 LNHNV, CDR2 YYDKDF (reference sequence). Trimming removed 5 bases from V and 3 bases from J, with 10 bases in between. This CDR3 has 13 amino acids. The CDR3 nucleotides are TGTGCCACCAGCCGCGGCGGTGACACTGAAGCTTTCTTT. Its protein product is CATSRGGDTEAFF.

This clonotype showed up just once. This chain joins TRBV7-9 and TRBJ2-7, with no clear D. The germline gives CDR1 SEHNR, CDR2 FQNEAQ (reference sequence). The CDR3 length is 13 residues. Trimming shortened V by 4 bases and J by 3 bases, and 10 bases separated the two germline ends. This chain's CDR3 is CASSSPVGYEQYF. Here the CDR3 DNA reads TGTGCCAGCAGCTCGCCCGTGGGCTACGAGCAGTACTTC.

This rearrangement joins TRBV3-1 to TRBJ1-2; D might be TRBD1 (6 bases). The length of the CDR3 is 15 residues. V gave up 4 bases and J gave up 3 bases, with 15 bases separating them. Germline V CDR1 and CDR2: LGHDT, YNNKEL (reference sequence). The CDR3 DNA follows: TGTGCCAGCAGCCGAGAGCACAGGGATTACTATGGCTACACCTTC. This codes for CASSREHRDYYGYTF. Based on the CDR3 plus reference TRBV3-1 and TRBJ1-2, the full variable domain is DTAVSQTPKYLVTQMGNDKSIKCEQNLGHDTMYWYKQDSKKFLKIMFSYNNKELIINETVPNRFSPKSPDKAHLNLHINSLELGDSAVYFCASSREHRDYYGYTFGSGTRLTVV.

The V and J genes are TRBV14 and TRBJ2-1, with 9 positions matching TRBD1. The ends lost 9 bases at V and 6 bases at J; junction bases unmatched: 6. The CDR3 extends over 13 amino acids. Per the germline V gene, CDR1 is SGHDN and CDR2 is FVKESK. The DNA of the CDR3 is TGTGCCAGAAAACAGGGGGCAGGCAATGAGCAGTTCTTC. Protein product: CARKQGAGNEQFF.

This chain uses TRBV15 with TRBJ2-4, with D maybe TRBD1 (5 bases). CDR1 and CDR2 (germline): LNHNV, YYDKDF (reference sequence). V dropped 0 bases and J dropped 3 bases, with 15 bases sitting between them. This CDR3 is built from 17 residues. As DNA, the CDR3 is TGTGCCACCAGCAGAGATATTGCAGGGCGAGGCAAAAACATTCAGTACTTC. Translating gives CATSRDIAGRGKNIQYF.

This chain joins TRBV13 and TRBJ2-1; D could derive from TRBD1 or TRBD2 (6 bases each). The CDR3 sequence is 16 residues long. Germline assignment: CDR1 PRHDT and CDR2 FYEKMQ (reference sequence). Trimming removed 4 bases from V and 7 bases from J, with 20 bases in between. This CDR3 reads CASSSFRGPGRNEQFF. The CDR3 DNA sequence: TGTGCCAGCAGCTCTTTTCGGGGGCCAGGTAGGAATGAGCAGTTCTTC.

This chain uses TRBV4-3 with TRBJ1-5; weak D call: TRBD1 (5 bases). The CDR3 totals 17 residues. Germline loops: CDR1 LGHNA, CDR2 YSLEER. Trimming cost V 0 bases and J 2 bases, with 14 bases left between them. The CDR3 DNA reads TGCGCCAGCAGCCAAGATCATAGGGGAGTGGGCAATCAGCCCCAGCATTTT. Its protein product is CASSQDHRGVGNQPQHF.

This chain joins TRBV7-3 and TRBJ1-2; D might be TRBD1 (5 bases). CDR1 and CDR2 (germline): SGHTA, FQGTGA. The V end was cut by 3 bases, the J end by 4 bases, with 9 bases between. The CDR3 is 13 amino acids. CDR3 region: CASSLTDRYGYTF. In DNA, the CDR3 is TGTGCCAGCAGCTTGACAGATCGCTATGGCTACACCTTC.

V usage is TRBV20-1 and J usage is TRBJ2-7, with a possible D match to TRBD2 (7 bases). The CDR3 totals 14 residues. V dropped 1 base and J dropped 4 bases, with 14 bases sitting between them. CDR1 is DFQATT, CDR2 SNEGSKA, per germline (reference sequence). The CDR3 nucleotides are TGCAGTGCTAGAGTACGGGGGGCAAGTTACGAGCAGTACTTC. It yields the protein CSARVRGASYEQYF.

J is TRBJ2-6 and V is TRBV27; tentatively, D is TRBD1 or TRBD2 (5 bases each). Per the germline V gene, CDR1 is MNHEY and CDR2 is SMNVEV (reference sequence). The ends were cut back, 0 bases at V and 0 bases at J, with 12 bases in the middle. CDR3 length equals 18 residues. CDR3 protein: CASSLSFEGNSGANVLTF. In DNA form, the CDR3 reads TGTGCCAGCAGTTTATCCTTCGAGGGGAACTCTGGGGCCAACGTCCTGACTTTC.

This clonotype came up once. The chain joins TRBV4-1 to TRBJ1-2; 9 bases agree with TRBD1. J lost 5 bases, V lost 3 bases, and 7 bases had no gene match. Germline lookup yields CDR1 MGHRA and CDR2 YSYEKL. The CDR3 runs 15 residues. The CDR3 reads CASSHVQGARYGYTF. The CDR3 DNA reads TGCGCCAGCAGCCATGTACAGGGGGCAAGGTATGGCTACACCTTC.

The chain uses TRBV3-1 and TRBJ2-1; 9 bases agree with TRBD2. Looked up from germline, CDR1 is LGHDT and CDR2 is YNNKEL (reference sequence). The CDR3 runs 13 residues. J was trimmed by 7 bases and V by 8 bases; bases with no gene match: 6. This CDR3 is CASGLARYNEQFF. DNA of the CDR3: TGTGCCAGCGGACTAGCGAGATATAATGAGCAGTTCTTC.

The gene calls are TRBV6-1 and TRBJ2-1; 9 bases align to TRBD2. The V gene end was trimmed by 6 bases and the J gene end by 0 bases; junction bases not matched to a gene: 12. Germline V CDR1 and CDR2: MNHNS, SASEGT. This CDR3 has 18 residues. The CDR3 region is CASSFLAGAGGSYNEQFF. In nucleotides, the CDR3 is TGTGCCAGCAGCTTCTTAGCGGGGGCCGGGGGCTCCTACAATGAGCAGTTCTTC.

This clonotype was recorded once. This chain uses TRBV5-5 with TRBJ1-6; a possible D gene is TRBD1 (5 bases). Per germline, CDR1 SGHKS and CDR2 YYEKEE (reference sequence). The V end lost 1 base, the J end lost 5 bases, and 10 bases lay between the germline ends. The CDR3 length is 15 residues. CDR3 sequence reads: CASSLNGHDNSPLHF. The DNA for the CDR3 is TGTGCCAGCAGCTTGAACGGACATGATAATTCACCCCTCCACTTT. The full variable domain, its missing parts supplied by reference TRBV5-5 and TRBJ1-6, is DAGVTQSPTHLIKTRGQQVTLRCSPISGHKSVSWYQQVLGQGPQFIFQYYEKEERGRGNFPDRFSARQFPNYSSELNVNALLLGDSALYLCASSLNGHDNSPLHFGNGTRLTVT.

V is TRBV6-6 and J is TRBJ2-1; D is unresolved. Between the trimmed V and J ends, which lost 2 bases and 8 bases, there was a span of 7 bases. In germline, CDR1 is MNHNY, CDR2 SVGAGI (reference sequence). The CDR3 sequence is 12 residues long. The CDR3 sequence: CASSYLLDEQFF. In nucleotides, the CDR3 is TGTGCCAGCAGTTACCTCCTTGATGAGCAGTTCTTC.

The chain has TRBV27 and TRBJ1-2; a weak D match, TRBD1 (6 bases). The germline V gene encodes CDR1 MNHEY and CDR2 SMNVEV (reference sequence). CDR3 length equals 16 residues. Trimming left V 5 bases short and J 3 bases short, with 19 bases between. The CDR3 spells CASSPRGTERDYGYTF. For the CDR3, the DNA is TGTGCCAGCAGTCCAAGGGGGACGGAGAGGGACTATGGCTACACCTTC.

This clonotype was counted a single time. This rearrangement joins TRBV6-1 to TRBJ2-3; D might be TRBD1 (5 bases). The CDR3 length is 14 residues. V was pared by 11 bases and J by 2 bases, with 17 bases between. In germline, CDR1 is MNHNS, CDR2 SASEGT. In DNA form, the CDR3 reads TGTGCCGGCACCAGGGAAAGCGACACAGATACGCAGTATTTT. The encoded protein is CAGTRESDTDTQYF.

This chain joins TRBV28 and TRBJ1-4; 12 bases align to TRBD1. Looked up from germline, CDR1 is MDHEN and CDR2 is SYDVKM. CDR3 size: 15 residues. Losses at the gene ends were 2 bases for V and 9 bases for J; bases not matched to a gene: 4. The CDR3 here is CASSLGTGGHKKLFF. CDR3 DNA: TGTGCCAGCAGTTTAGGGACAGGGGGCCATAAAAAACTGTTTTTT.

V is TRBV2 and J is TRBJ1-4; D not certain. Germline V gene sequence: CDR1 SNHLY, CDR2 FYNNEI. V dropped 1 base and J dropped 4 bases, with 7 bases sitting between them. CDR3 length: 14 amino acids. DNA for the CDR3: TGTGCCAGCAGTGAAGACGGTCTTAATGAAAAACTGTTTTTT. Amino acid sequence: CASSEDGLNEKLFF.

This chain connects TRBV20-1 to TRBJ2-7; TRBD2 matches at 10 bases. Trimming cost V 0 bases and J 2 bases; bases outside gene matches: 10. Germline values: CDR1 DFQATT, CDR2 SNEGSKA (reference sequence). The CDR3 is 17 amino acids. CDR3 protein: CSARDHLAGVSPYEQYF. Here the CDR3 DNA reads TGCAGTGCTAGAGATCACCTAGCGGGGGTGTCCCCCTACGAGCAGTACTTC.

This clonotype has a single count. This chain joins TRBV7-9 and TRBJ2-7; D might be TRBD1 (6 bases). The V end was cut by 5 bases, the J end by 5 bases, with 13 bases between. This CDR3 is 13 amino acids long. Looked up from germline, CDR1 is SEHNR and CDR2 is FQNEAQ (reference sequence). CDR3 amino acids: CASSPFGTHEQYF. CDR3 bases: TGTGCCAGCAGCCCGTTTGGGACACACGAGCAGTACTTC.